The 24 T cell receptor beta chains below were found in one sample sequenced in a study of blood T cell repertoires in COVID-19. TCRdb keeps only in-frame clones here, not all; method: immunoSEQ multiplex PCR. The table lists around 700,000 clones, more than 80% of them singletons, with approximately 0.25% in the top ten. Sequencing was done on a sample of peripheral blood. The receptors stem from a woman younger than 30 with acute or convalescent COVID-19.

This sequence joins TRBV27 and TRBJ1-1; 7 bases map to TRBD1. This CDR3 is 12 amino acids long. V lost 8 bases to trimming and J lost 11 bases; unmatched junction nucleotides: 11. Germline CDR1 MNHEY, CDR2 SMNVEV (reference sequence). The CDR3 loop reads CASGPSRGYAFF. The DNA of the CDR3 is TGTGCCAGCGGGCCATCCAGGGGGTATGCTTTCTTT.

The rearrangement uses TRBV9 and TRBJ1-2, with D perhaps matching TRBD1 (6 bases). The CDR3 has 13 residues. The V end lost 3 bases, the J end lost 5 bases, and 11 bases lay between the germline ends. Germline CDR1 reads SGDLS; CDR2 reads YYNGEE. For the CDR3, the DNA is TGTGCCAGCAGCGACAGGGTTGGATATGGCTACACCTTC. This translates into CASSDRVGYGYTF.

V is TRBV12-3 or TRBV12-4 and J is TRBJ1-2; D ambiguous. This CDR3 is 12 amino acids long. Trimming left V 6 bases short and J 4 bases short, with 9 bases between. CDR3 DNA sequence: TGTGCCAGCAGCGCTACTGGCTATGGCTACACCTTC. This encodes CASSATGYGYTF.

The rearrangement uses TRBV5-1 and TRBJ1-2; D possibly corresponds to TRBD1 (5 bases). Per the germline V gene, CDR1 is SGHRS and CDR2 is YFSETQ. The CDR3 covers 13 residues. V dropped 4 bases and J dropped 5 bases, with 12 bases sitting between them. The CDR3 region is CASSPGTFYGYTF. CDR3 DNA sequence: TGCGCCAGCAGCCCGGGGACTTTTTATGGCTACACCTTC.

CDR3 loop: CASSRQGAGEQYF. CDR3 bases: TGTGCCAGCAGCCGACAGGGGGCCGGCGAGCAGTACTTC. The rearrangement joins TRBV6-2 or TRBV6-3 to TRBJ2-7, with 10 bases matching TRBD1. This CDR3 contains 13 residues. CDR1 and CDR2 from the germline V gene are MNHEY and SVGEGT. After removal of 6 bases from V and 6 bases from J, the junction contained 5 bases not matched to a gene.

The rearrangement links TRBV7-2 to TRBJ2-7; 7 bases align to TRBD1. There are 12 residues in the CDR3. V trimming: 3 bases; J trimming: 4 bases; junction bases outside the gene matches: 0. In germline, CDR1 is SGHTA, CDR2 FQGNSA. The CDR3 DNA reads TGTGCCAGCAGCTTGGGACAGTACGAGCAGTACTTC. It translates to CASSLGQYEQYF.

CDR3 sequence reads: CASTLRGADEQFF. The CDR3 DNA reads as TGTGCCAGTACCTTGCGGGGGGCCGATGAGCAGTTCTTC. This chain connects TRBV19 to TRBJ2-1; 8 bases fit TRBD2. CDR1 and CDR2 from the germline V gene are LNHDA and SQIVND (reference sequence). Losses at the gene ends were 7 bases for V and 8 bases for J; bases not matched to a gene: 7. The CDR3 totals 13 residues.

The genes are TRBV6-2 or TRBV6-3 and TRBJ1-2, with D perhaps matching TRBD1 (6 bases). The length of the CDR3 is 14 residues. The ends were cut back, 6 bases at V and 4 bases at J, with 15 bases in the middle. Per germline, CDR1 MNHEY and CDR2 SVGEGT. The CDR3 sequence: CASSNGGQTYGYTF. As DNA, the CDR3 is TGTGCCAGCAGCAACGGAGGACAGACCTATGGCTACACCTTC.

V gene TRBV3-1 (or the pseudogene TRBV3-2) combines with J gene TRBJ2-3; D unresolved. The V end was cut by 0 bases, the J end by 2 bases, with 12 bases between. Germline V CDR1 and CDR2: LGHDT, YNNKEL (reference sequence). The CDR3 loop spans 16 amino acids. The CDR3 DNA follows: TGTGCCAGCAGCCAAGATGTCGGTTTTTTCACAGATACGCAGTATTTT. Translated: CASSQDVGFFTDTQYF.

The V and J genes are TRBV9 and TRBJ2-1, with TRBD2 matching 8 bases. J was trimmed by 5 bases and V by 4 bases; bases with no gene match: 5. Germline V gene lookup returns CDR1 SGDLS and CDR2 YYNGEE. The CDR3 has 14 residues. The CDR3 sequence is CASSPGGPDNEQFF. CDR3 bases: TGTGCCAGCAGCCCGGGGGGGCCCGACAATGAGCAGTTCTTC. Using reference TRBV9 and TRBJ2-1 for the parts outside the CDR3, the full variable domain is DSGVTQTPKHLITATGQRVTLRCSPRSGDLSVYWYQQSLDQGLQFLIQYYNGEERAKGNILERFSAQQFPDLHSELNLSSLELGDSALYFCASSPGGPDNEQFFGPGTRLTVL.

The chain links TRBV19 to TRBJ1-1; D possibly corresponds to TRBD1 (6 bases). The CDR3 runs 15 residues. Germline loops: CDR1 LNHDA, CDR2 SQIVND (reference sequence). Trimming shortened V by 5 bases and J by 2 bases, and 15 bases separated the two germline ends. DNA of the CDR3: TGTGCCAGTAGTTTACAGAACAGGGCAAACACTGAAGCTTTCTTT. It translates to CASSLQNRANTEAFF.

The CDR3, as DNA: TGTGCCAGCAGCTTTAGACAGGGTACAGGAAACACCATATATTTT. Residues: CASSFRQGTGNTIYF. The chain couples TRBV5-6 to TRBJ1-3, with 7 nucleotides matching TRBD1. After removal of 2 bases from V and 4 bases from J, the junction contained 6 bases not matched to a gene. There are 15 residues in the CDR3. In germline, CDR1 is SGHDT, CDR2 YYEEEE. The full variable domain, rest sourced from reference TRBV5-6 and TRBJ1-3, is DAGVTQSPTHLIKTRGQQVTLRCSPKSGHDTVSWYQQALGQGPQFIFQYYEEEERQRGNFPDRFSGHQFPNYSSELNVNALLLGDSALYLCASSFRQGTGNTIYFGEGSWLTVV.

CDR3 in DNA: TGTGCCAGCAGTCGGGGAGCTATGTACGAGCAGTACTTC. This translates into CASSRGAMYEQYF. The chain carries TRBV28 and TRBJ2-7; tentative D call: TRBD2 (5 bases). Trimming stripped 5 bases from V and 4 bases from J, with 12 bases between. The germline V gene has CDR1 MDHEN and CDR2 SYDVKM. This CDR3 region has 13 residues.

The chain recombines TRBV6-1 with TRBJ1-5; 9 positions agree with TRBD1. The CDR3 sequence is 17 residues long. V was pared by 3 bases and J by 3 bases, with 9 bases of the junction left unmatched. Germline CDR1 and CDR2: MNHNS and SASEGT. The CDR3 nucleotides read TGTGCCAGCAGTGACGCCACAGGGGGCGCGTTCAATCAGCCCCAGCATTTT. It translates to CASSDATGGAFNQPQHF.

This clone was counted only a few times. The chain uses TRBV6-5 and TRBJ1-2, with D tentatively TRBD1 (6 bases). There are 13 residues in the CDR3. V was clipped by 7 bases and J by 4 bases, with 13 bases between them. Germline CDR1 MNHEY, CDR2 SVGAGI. In DNA, the CDR3 is TGTGCCAGCAAGACAGGCCTTTTCTATGGCTACACCTTC. Encoded protein: CASKTGLFYGYTF.

The chain employs TRBV19 and TRBJ2-3; D perhaps matches TRBD2 (6 bases). The germline V and J ends were trimmed by 1 base and 4 bases, with 6 bases remaining between them. The V gene's germline CDR1 is LNHDA and CDR2 SQIVND (reference sequence). This CDR3 has 13 residues. This chain's CDR3 is CASSIGGADTQYF. CDR3 nucleotides: TGTGCCAGTAGTATAGGGGGGGCAGATACGCAGTATTTT.

This clone was seen a single time. The chain has TRBV3-1 (or the pseudogene TRBV3-2) and TRBJ1-5; D is undetermined. Germline V gene data show CDR1 as LGHDT and CDR2 as YNNKEL (reference sequence). The germline V and J ends were trimmed by 1 base and 0 bases, with 10 bases remaining between them. This CDR3 contains 16 residues. The CDR3 is CASSQVRGISNQPQHF. Written as DNA, the CDR3 is TGTGCCAGCAGCCAAGTTCGAGGGATTAGCAATCAGCCCCAGCATTTT.

J is TRBJ2-7 and V is TRBV29-1, with a tentative D call TRBD1 (7 bases). CDR3 length equals 13 residues. Trimming cost V 5 bases and J 4 bases, with 15 bases left between them. Germline V CDR1 and CDR2: SQVTM, ANQGSEA. The CDR3 reads CSVRGDRAYEQYF. CDR3 nucleotide sequence: TGCAGCGTTAGGGGGGACAGAGCTTACGAGCAGTACTTC.

This CDR3 is CSVEDGTGGDSNQPQHF. The CDR3 DNA reads TGCAGCGTTGAAGACGGGACAGGGGGTGATAGCAATCAGCCCCAGCATTTT. The gene calls are TRBV29-1 and TRBJ1-5; 11 bases match TRBD1. Germline V gene sequence: CDR1 SQVTM, CDR2 ANQGSEA. The ends lost 0 bases at V and 0 bases at J; junction bases unmatched: 4. The CDR3 is 17 amino acids. Filled out from reference TRBV29-1 and TRBJ1-5, the complete variable domain reads SAVISQKPSRDICQRGTSLTIQCQVDSQVTMMFWYRQQPGQSLTLIATANQGSEATYESGFVIDKFPISRPNLTFSTLTVSNMSPEDSSIYLCSVEDGTGGDSNQPQHFGDGTRLSIL.

The chain uses TRBV19 and TRBJ1-4, with a possible D match to TRBD1 (6 bases). The CDR3 is 15 amino acids. Germline loops: CDR1 LNHDA, CDR2 SQIVND (reference sequence). V was clipped by 3 bases and J by 4 bases, with 12 bases between them. CDR3 in amino acids: CASSISDSLNEKLFF. Here the CDR3 DNA reads TGTGCCAGTAGTATTTCGGACAGCCTTAATGAAAAACTGTTTTTT.

This chain joins TRBV10-2 and TRBJ1-2, with D hard to call. V shed 6 bases and J shed 2 bases, with 22 bases lying between them. CDR1 and CDR2 from the germline V gene are WSHSY and SAAADI. The CDR3 consists of 17 residues. The CDR3 loop is CASRAYREAGLNYGYTF. In DNA, the CDR3 is TGCGCCAGCAGAGCGTACCGGGAAGCGGGTTTGAACTATGGCTACACCTTC.

This clone was seen only once. The chain recombines TRBV24-1 with TRBJ2-2; perhaps TRBD2 as D (7 bases). The CDR3 consists of 16 residues. The V end lost 4 bases, the J end lost 5 bases, and 16 bases lay between the germline ends. The germline V gene has CDR1 KGHDR and CDR2 SFDVKD. CDR3 residues: CATSDRGGGATGELFF. In nucleotides, the CDR3 is TGTGCCACCAGTGACCGCGGAGGGGGGGCGACCGGGGAGCTGTTTTTT.

This chain joins TRBV5-4 and TRBJ2-5; 7 positions agree with TRBD2. CDR3 size: 14 residues. V trimming: 5 bases; J trimming: 4 bases; junction bases outside the gene matches: 8. Germline lookup yields CDR1 SGHNT and CDR2 YYREEE (reference sequence). In DNA, the CDR3 is TGTGCCAGCAGGAATCCGACTAGCCGAGAGACCCAGTACTTC. Residues: CASRNPTSRETQYF.

V usage is TRBV20-1 and J usage is TRBJ2-5, with 7 nucleotides matching TRBD2. The V gene's germline CDR1 is DFQATT and CDR2 SNEGSKA (reference sequence). This CDR3 comprises 10 residues. The CDR3: CSSGEETQYF. The DNA of the CDR3 is TGCAGCAGCGGGGAAGAGACCCAGTACTTC.